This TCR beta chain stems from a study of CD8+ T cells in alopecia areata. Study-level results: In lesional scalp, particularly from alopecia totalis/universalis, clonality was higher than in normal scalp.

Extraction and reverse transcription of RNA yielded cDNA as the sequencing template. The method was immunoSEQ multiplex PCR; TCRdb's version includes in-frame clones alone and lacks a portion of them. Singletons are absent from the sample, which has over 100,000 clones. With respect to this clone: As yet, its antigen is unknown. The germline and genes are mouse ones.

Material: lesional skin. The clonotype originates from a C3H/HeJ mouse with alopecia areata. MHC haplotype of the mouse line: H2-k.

CDR3 loop: CTCSAGQKEVFF. Incomplete CDR3 DNA: TGCACCTGCAGCGCGGGACAAAAA. This rearrangement joins TRBV1 to TRBJ1-1; TRBD1 is a possible D gene (6 bases). Read data end 4 residues before the CDR3 end; the end is taken from the germline J gene. Germline assignment: CDR1 NSQYPW and CDR2 LRSPGD (reference sequence). This CDR3 has 12 residues.